The 20 T cell receptor beta chains below come from one sample, sequenced in a study of blood T cells in healthy people across ages. Through a sample-barcoded 5' primer and a J-beta primer mix, a second PCR was run for roughly 7 to 11 cycles. Each CDR3 protein is one row after TCRdb ran MiXCR on the 5' RACE reads. The sample comprises approximately 1,000,000 distinct CDR3 sequences, around two fifths of which are singletons, and around 13% rests with the top ten. Sequenced input: blood. These receptors originate from a man in his late teens or twenties in good health.

This clonotype was detected once. The chain joins TRBV5-1 to TRBJ2-6; 11 positions agree with TRBD1. CDR3 length: 18 residues. V dropped 0 bases and J dropped 4; count of bases not matched to a gene: 6. The germline V gene encodes CDR1 SGHRS and CDR2 YFSETQ. The CDR3 spells CASSLDGTGGTGANVLTF. The CDR3 region has the DNA TGCGCCAGCAGCTTGGATGGGACAGGGGGAACCGGGGCCAACGTCCTGACTTTC.

This clonotype was observed a handful of times. The rearrangement links TRBV4-3 to TRBJ2-3, with TRBD2 matching over 9 bases. CDR3 length equals 16 residues. Germline lookup yields CDR1 LGHNA and CDR2 YSLEER. The junction had 6 bases not matched to a gene; V was cut back by 2 bases and J by 3 bases. The CDR3 DNA reads TGCGCCAGCAGCCAAAGTCTAGCGGGGAGAACAGATACGCAGTATTTT. It yields the protein CASSQSLAGRTDTQYF.

The rearrangement links TRBV20-1 to TRBJ2-3; TRBD2 matches 14 bases. Losses at the gene ends were 4 bases for V and 0 bases for J; bases not matched to a gene: 6. CDR1 DFQATT and CDR2 SNEGSKA come from the germline V gene (reference sequence). This CDR3 spans 17 amino acids. In nucleotides, the CDR3 is TGCAGTGCTAAGACTAGCGGGGGGGCAGTAAGCACAGATACGCAGTATTTT. Amino acid sequence: CSAKTSGGAVSTDTQYF.

The chain links TRBV7-2 to TRBJ2-5; D gene unclear. Trimming removed 5 bases from V and 5 bases from J, with 12 bases in between. Germline lookup yields CDR1 SGHTA and CDR2 FQGNSA. The CDR3 has 13 amino acids. The CDR3 protein is CASSANVAETQYF. CDR3 nucleotide sequence: TGTGCCAGCAGCGCAAACGTGGCGGAGACCCAGTACTTC.

This clonotype was seen repeatedly, ten times or more. The V call is TRBV4-2, the J call TRBJ2-5; unclear D gene. There are 14 residues in the CDR3. The germline gives CDR1 LGHNA, CDR2 YNFKEQ. Trimming took off 0 bases at V and 5 bases at J, with 10 bases between the two ends. This CDR3 is CASSQESSGETQYF. CDR3 in DNA: TGTGCCAGCAGCCAAGAATCAAGTGGGGAGACCCAGTACTTC.

V is TRBV20-1 and J is TRBJ2-3; TRBD2 matches at 9 bases. Germline-derived CDR1 and CDR2 are DFQATT and SNEGSKA (reference sequence). The CDR3 is 17 residues long. Losses at the gene ends were 0 bases for V and 2 bases for J; bases not matched to a gene: 9. The CDR3 region is CSARDQSGGFVTDTQYF. For the CDR3, the DNA is TGCAGTGCTAGAGATCAGAGCGGGGGGTTTGTCACAGATACGCAGTATTTT.

This clonotype was found a few times. V is TRBV27 and J is TRBJ1-2, with D uncertain. CDR1 is MNHEY, CDR2 SMNVEV, per germline (reference sequence). The CDR3 totals 14 residues. Trimming pared 2 bases from V and 7 bases from J, leaving 14 bases between. The CDR3 loop reads CASSLGRRAGGYTF. DNA for the CDR3: TGTGCCAGCAGTTTAGGTCGTAGGGCGGGTGGCTACACCTTC.

This clonotype came up once. The chain is built from TRBV20-1 and TRBJ1-2; the match to TRBD1 covers 7 bases. Per the germline V gene, CDR1 is DFQATT and CDR2 is SNEGSKA (reference sequence). Trimming removed 5 bases from V and 6 bases from J; junction bases left unmatched: 15. The CDR3 is 15 amino acids. The CDR3 sequence is CSAPTIYDRDNGYTF. In nucleotides, the CDR3 is TGCAGTGCTCCGACGATATACGACAGGGACAATGGCTACACCTTC.

The gene calls are TRBV11-2 and TRBJ2-1; 8 nucleotides match TRBD1. The trim removed 3 bases at V and 2 bases at J, leaving 9 bases unmatched. The CDR3 consists of 17 residues. Germline V lookup: CDR1 SGHAT, CDR2 FQNNGV. The CDR3 nucleotides are TGTGCCAGCAGCTTTGGACAGGGCATCTACCCCTACAATGAGCAGTTCTTC. It is translated as CASSFGQGIYPYNEQFF. Together with reference TRBV11-2 and TRBJ2-1, the CDR3 gives the full variable domain: EAGVAQSPRYKIIEKRQSVAFWCNPISGHATLYWYQQILGQGPKLLIQFQNNGVVDDSQLPKDRFSAERLKGVDSTLKIQPAKLEDSAVYLCASSFGQGIYPYNEQFFGPGTRLTVL.

The rearrangement uses TRBV5-4 and TRBJ2-1; D remains unclear. CDR1 and CDR2 from the germline V gene are SGHNT and YYREEE (reference sequence). V gave up 1 base and J gave up 5 bases, with 16 bases separating them. The CDR3 runs to 16 residues. DNA for the CDR3: TGTGCCAGCAGCTTGAGGTTCATGAGTAGCAACAATGAGCAGTTCTTC. This translates into CASSLRFMSSNNEQFF.

The rearrangement uses TRBV9 and TRBJ2-7, with D hard to call. Germline CDR1 SGDLS, CDR2 YYNGEE. This CDR3 is 15 amino acids long. The V end lost 0 bases, the J end lost 3 bases, and 13 bases lay between the germline ends. The CDR3 reads CASSVAGLSGYEQYF. In nucleotides, the CDR3 is TGTGCCAGCAGCGTAGCTGGCCTCTCTGGCTACGAGCAGTACTTC.

The sample holds a few counts of this clonotype. The chain links TRBV7-9 to TRBJ2-7, with 7 bases that match TRBD2. V lost 5 bases and J lost 7; bases outside the gene matches: 17. This CDR3 region has 16 residues. In germline, CDR1 is SEHNR, CDR2 FQNEAQ (reference sequence). CDR3 nucleotide sequence: TGTGCCAGCAGCCTAAACGCGGGGACTACTTACAATGAGCAGTACTTC. Translating it yields CASSLNAGTTYNEQYF.

The chain recombines TRBV14 with TRBJ2-2; a possible D gene is TRBD1 (5 bases). V lost 4 bases to trimming and J lost 1 base, with 16 bases between them. The CDR3 totals 17 residues. Germline V gene sequence: CDR1 SGHDN, CDR2 FVKESK. CDR3 amino acids: CASSPTSLQGNTGELFF. The CDR3 coding sequence is TGTGCCAGCAGCCCCACTTCTCTCCAGGGGAACACCGGGGAGCTGTTTTTT.

The chain joins TRBV9 to TRBJ1-5; possibly TRBD1 for D (5 bases). The CDR3 totals 14 residues. Germline CDR1 SGDLS, CDR2 YYNGEE. V was trimmed by 0 bases and J by 8 bases, leaving 12 bases between them. Here the CDR3 reads CASSVGAGGEPQHF. The CDR3 DNA reads TGTGCCAGCAGCGTAGGAGCGGGGGGGGAGCCCCAGCATTTT.

In this sample, this clonotype turned up many times. The chain links TRBV7-2 to TRBJ2-3; a weak D match, TRBD2 (6 bases). The CDR3 is 13 amino acids. In germline, CDR1 is SGHTA, CDR2 FQGNSA. Trimming removed 1 base at V and 4 bases at J, with 6 bases between. The CDR3: CASSLERADTQYF. The DNA of the CDR3 is TGTGCCAGCAGCTTAGAGCGGGCAGATACGCAGTATTTT.

This clonotype occurred a few times. The chain combines TRBV6-1 with TRBJ2-3; 7 bases align to TRBD1. The J segment lost 4 bases and the V segment lost 7 bases, leaving 8 bases of the junction unmatched. The CDR3 consists of 14 residues. From germline, CDR1 is MNHNS and CDR2 SASEGT. CDR3 DNA: TGTGCCAGCAAGCTTGGGACAGACTCAGATACGCAGTATTTT. Translated, it gives CASKLGTDSDTQYF.

This chain links TRBV4-3 with TRBJ1-6; 7 bases map to TRBD1. V was pared by 3 bases and J by 10 bases, with 9 bases of the junction left unmatched. Per germline, CDR1 LGHNA and CDR2 YSLEER. The CDR3 contains 15 residues. The CDR3 DNA is TGCGCCAGCAGCCATCGACGGGGGACAGACTCACCCCTCCACTTT. This translates into CASSHRRGTDSPLHF.

This clonotype came up a few times. The gene calls are TRBV6-2 or TRBV6-3 and TRBJ2-7, with D unclear. The germline V and J ends were trimmed by 2 bases and 4 bases, with 6 bases remaining between them. The germline gives CDR1 MNHEY, CDR2 SVGEGT. This CDR3 comprises 12 residues. DNA of the CDR3: TGTGCCAGCAGTTACGCGATTTACGAGCAGTACTTC. Its protein product is CASSYAIYEQYF.

This clonotype was picked up a small number of times. In DNA form, the CDR3 reads TGTGCCAGCAGCTTAGATCTATACACTGAAGCTTTCTTT. As protein: CASSLDLYTEAFF. The genes are TRBV11-3 and TRBJ1-1; D ambiguous. V lost 0 bases to trimming and J lost 3 bases, with 5 bases between them. The germline V gene has CDR1 SGHNT and CDR2 YENEEA. The CDR3 is 13 amino acids.

This sequence joins TRBV27 and TRBJ2-3; D could derive from TRBD1 or TRBD2 (5 bases each). Trimming cost V 5 bases and J 0 bases, with 18 bases left between them. The CDR3 runs to 17 residues. The germline CDR1 and CDR2 sequences are MNHEY and SMNVEV (reference sequence). CDR3: CASSPPSGRLSTDTQYF. CDR3 nucleotide sequence: TGTGCCAGCAGTCCCCCCTCGGGACGCTTAAGCACAGATACGCAGTATTTT.